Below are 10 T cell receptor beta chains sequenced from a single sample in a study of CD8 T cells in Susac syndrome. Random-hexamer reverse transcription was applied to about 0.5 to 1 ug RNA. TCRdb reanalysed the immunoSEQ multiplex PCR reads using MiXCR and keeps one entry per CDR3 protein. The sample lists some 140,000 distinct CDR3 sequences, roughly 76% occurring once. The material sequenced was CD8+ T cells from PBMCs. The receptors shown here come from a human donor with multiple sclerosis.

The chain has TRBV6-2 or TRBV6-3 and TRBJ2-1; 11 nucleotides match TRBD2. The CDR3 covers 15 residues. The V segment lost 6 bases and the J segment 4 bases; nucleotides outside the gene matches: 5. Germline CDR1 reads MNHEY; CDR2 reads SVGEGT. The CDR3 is CASSPGLAVYNEQFF. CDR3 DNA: TGTGCCAGCAGCCCGGGACTAGCGGTGTACAATGAGCAGTTCTTC.

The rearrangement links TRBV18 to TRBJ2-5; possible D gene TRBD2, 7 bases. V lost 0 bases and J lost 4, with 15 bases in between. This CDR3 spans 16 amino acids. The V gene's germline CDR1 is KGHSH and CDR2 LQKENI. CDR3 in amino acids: CASSPPEGGARETQYF. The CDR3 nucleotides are TGTGCCAGCTCACCACCGGAGGGGGGGGCTCGAGAGACCCAGTACTTC.

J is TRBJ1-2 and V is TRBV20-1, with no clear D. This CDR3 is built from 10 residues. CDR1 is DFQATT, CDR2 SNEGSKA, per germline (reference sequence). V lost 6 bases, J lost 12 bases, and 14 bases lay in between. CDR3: CSAPTLPHTF. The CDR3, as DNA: TGCAGTGCACCGACTCTCCCCCACACCTTC.

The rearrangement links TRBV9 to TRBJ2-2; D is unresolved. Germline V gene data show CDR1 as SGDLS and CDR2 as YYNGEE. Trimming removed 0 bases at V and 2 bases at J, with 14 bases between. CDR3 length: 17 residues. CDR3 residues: CASSVAFRAQNTGELFF. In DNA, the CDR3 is TGTGCCAGCAGCGTAGCCTTCCGCGCACAAAACACCGGGGAGCTGTTTTTT.

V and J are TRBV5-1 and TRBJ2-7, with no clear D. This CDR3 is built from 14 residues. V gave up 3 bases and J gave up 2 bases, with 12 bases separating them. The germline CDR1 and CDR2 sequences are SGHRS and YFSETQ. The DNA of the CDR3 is TGCGCCAGCAGCTGGGCACTGGGCACCTACGAGCAGTACTTC. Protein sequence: CASSWALGTYEQYF.

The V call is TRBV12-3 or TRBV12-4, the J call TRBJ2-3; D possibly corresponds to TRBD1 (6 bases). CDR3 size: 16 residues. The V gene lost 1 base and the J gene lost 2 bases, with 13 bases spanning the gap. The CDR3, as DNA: TGTGCCAGCAGTTTAGGTCTGGGGGCGAACACAGATACGCAGTATTTT. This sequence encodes CASSLGLGANTDTQYF.

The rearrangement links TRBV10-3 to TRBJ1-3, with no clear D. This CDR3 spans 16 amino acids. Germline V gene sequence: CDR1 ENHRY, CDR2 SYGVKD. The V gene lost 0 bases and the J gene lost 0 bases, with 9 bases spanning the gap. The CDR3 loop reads CAISESWRSSGNTIYF. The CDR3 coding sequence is TGTGCCATCAGTGAGTCCTGGAGGAGCTCTGGAAACACCATATATTTT.

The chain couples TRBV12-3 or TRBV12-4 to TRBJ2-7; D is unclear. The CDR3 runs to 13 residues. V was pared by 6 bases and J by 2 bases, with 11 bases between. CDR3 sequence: CASSFVGPYEQYF. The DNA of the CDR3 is TGTGCCAGCAGCTTCGTCGGCCCCTACGAGCAGTACTTC.

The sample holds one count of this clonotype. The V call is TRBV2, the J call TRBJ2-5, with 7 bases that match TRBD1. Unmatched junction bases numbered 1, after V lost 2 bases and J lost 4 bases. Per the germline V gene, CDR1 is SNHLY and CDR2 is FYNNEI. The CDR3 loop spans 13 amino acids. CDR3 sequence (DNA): TGTGCCAGCAGTGAACACAGGGGAGAGACCCAGTACTTC. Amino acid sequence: CASSEHRGETQYF.

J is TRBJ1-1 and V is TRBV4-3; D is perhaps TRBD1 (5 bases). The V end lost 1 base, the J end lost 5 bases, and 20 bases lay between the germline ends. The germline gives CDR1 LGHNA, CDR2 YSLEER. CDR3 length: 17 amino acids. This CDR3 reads CASSQGLYDGAITEAFF. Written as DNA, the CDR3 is TGCGCCAGCAGCCAAGGGTTGTACGATGGGGCTATAACTGAAGCTTTCTTT.